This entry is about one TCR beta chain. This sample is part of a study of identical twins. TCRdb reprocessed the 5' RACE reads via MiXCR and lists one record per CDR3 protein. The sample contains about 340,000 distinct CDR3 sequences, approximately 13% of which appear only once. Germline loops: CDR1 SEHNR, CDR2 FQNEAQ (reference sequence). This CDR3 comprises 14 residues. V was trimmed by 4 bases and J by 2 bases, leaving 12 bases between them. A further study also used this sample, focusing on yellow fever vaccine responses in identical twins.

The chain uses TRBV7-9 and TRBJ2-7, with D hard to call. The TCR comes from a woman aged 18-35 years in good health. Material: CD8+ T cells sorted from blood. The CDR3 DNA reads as TGTGCCAGCAGCTCGACCCACAGTCCCTACGAGCAGTACTTC. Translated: CASSSTHSPYEQYF.